Listed below are T cell receptor beta chains from one sample, sequenced in a study of tumor-infiltrating lymphocytes in localized non-small cell lung cancer. Data came from immunoSEQ multiplex PCR; TCRdb stores just in-frame clones and leaves some out. The sample carries roughly 12,000 clones, about 86% recorded once. Sequencing was done on a sample of uninvolved lung tissue not adjacent to the tumor. The receptors originated from a human donor with non-small cell lung cancer. Both conserved end residues are part of each CDR3. A D gene is named only where the DNA matches it firmly. Size is omitted from some rows. Given values are once, few, many or a class for expanded clones.

D: TRBD1; J: TRBJ1-6; size: NA; V: TRBV27; DNA: TGTGCCAGCAGTTTAGATCGGGCGACAGGGGACTCACCCCTCCACTTT; CDR3: CASSLDRATGDSPLHF
D: NA; J: TRBJ1-5; size: NA; V: TRBV19; DNA: TGTGCCAGTAGTATATCCCTTGGCAATCAGCCCCAGCATTTT; CDR3: CASSISLGNQPQHF
D: NA; J: TRBJ1-2; size: NA; V: TRBV5-1; DNA: TGCGCCAGCAGCTTGACTGCTGGAACCTATGGCTACACCTTC; CDR3: CASSLTAGTYGYTF
D: NA; J: TRBJ1-2; size: NA; V: TRBV7-9; DNA: TGTGCCAGCAGCCCACCCGAGGGAGGCGATGGCTACACCTTC; CDR3: CASSPPEGGDGYTF
D: TRBD1; J: TRBJ2-7; size: NA; V: TRBV10-1; DNA: TGCGCCAGCAAAGACAGGGCCCACTACGAGCAGTACTTC; CDR3: CASKDRAHYEQYF
D: TRBD1; J: TRBJ2-5; size: NA; V: TRBV11-2; DNA: TGTGCCAGCAGCGTGACAGGGGAAGAGACCCAGTACTTC; CDR3: CASSVTGEETQYF
D: TRBD2; J: TRBJ2-5; size: NA; V: TRBV9; DNA: TGTGCCAGCAGCCCAGCCCCGGGAGGGACCCAGTACTTC; CDR3: CASSPAPGGTQYF
D: NA; J: TRBJ1-2; size: once; V: TRBV5-1; DNA: TGCGCCAGCAGCTTCGGGACCCAAGTTACTAGCTATGGCTACACCTTC; CDR3: CASSFGTQVTSYGYTF
D: NA; J: TRBJ2-5; size: NA; V: TRBV5-4; DNA: TGTGCCAGCAGCTTCAGTGGGGGGACCCAGTACTTC; CDR3: CASSFSGGTQYF
D: NA; J: TRBJ1-2; size: NA; V: TRBV2; DNA: TGTGCCAGCAGTGAAGTGGTGAACTATGGCTACACCTTC; CDR3: CASSEVVNYGYTF
D: NA; J: TRBJ2-3; size: NA; V: TRBV4-3; DNA: TGCGCCAGCAGCCAAGACTCTAGCGAAGGCACAGATACGCAGTATTTT; CDR3: CASSQDSSEGTDTQYF
D: NA; J: TRBJ2-7; size: NA; V: TRBV5-4; DNA: TGTGCCAGCAGCCTACAGGGCGAAGTCTACGAGCAGTACTTC; CDR3: CASSLQGEVYEQYF
D: NA; J: TRBJ2-1; size: NA; V: TRBV6-6; DNA: TGTGCCAGCACCCTGGGTCTGGAGCAGTTCTTC; CDR3: CASTLGLEQFF
D: NA; J: TRBJ2-4; size: NA; V: TRBV5-4; DNA: TGTGCCAGCAGCTTTATAGAAGGAGCGTTAGCCAAAAACATTCAGTACTTC; CDR3: CASSFIEGALAKNIQYF
D: NA; J: TRBJ1-1; size: few; V: TRBV11-2; DNA: TGTGCCAGCAGCTTAGACCACAGAAGTAACACTGAAGCTTTCTTT; CDR3: CASSLDHRSNTEAFF
D: NA; J: TRBJ2-3; size: NA; V: TRBV5-1; DNA: TGCGCCAGCAGCTTGGGACAGGAGGCAGATACGCAGTATTTT; CDR3: CASSLGQEADTQYF
D: NA; J: TRBJ1-5; size: few; V: TRBV28; DNA: TGTGCCAGCAGTGAGGCGGCTAATAGCAATCAGCCCCAGCATTTT; CDR3: CASSEAANSNQPQHF
D: TRBD2; J: TRBJ2-3; size: NA; V: TRBV4-1; DNA: TGCGCCAGCAGCCAGCCTCCTAGCGGGGGGGCAGATACGCAGTATTTT; CDR3: CASSQPPSGGADTQYF
D: TRBD1; J: TRBJ1-1; size: NA; V: TRBV6-5; DNA: TGTGCCAGCAGTTCCCCGACAGGGGGTGTCACTGAAGCTTTCTTT; CDR3: CASSSPTGGVTEAFF
D: NA; J: TRBJ1-4; size: few; V: TRBV7-8; DNA: TGTGCCAGCAGCTTCAACAGGGAAAAACTGTTTTTT; CDR3: CASSFNREKLFF
D: TRBD2; J: TRBJ2-1; size: NA; V: TRBV4-3; DNA: TGCGCCAGCAGCCCAGTGGGGGGGATAAGCTCCTACAATGAGCAGTTCTTC; CDR3: CASSPVGGISSYNEQFF
D: NA; J: TRBJ2-7; size: NA; V: TRBV2; DNA: TGTGCCAGCAGGCTACAGGGTGATGAGCAGTACTTC; CDR3: CASRLQGDEQYF
D: NA; J: TRBJ2-1; size: NA; V: TRBV19; DNA: TGTGCCAGTAGCCTTCGGGGCTACAATGAGCAGTTCTTC; CDR3: CASSLRGYNEQFF
D: NA; J: TRBJ1-6; size: NA; V: TRBV6-5; DNA: TGTGCCAGCAGCCAACCACCTGGTTCACCCCTCCACTTT; CDR3: CASSQPPGSPLHF
D: TRBD1; J: TRBJ2-7; size: NA; V: TRBV5-5; DNA: TGTGCCAGCAGCTTGCAACAGGGGCTCTCCTACGAGCAGTACTTC; CDR3: CASSLQQGLSYEQYF
D: TRBD1; J: TRBJ2-7; size: NA; V: TRBV6-5; DNA: TGTGCCAGCAGATACGGACAGGGGACCTACGAGCAGTACTTC; CDR3: CASRYGQGTYEQYF